A single sample is the source of the 18 T cell receptor beta chains below, sequenced in a study of identical twins. TCRdb redid the calling of the 5' RACE reads with MiXCR, one entry per CDR3 protein. The sample consists of around 100,000 distinct CDR3 sequences, less than 6.5% of them appearing once. Material: memory T cells sorted from blood. The receptor set was obtained from a woman between 45 and 65 years old in good health.

CDR3: CAYERLRTDTQYF. The CDR3 DNA reads as TGTGCCTACGAGAGACTACGCACAGATACGCAGTATTTT. The rearrangement uses TRBV30 and TRBJ2-3; TRBD2 is a possible D gene (5 bases). Germline V gives CDR1 GTSNPN, CDR2 SVGIG (reference sequence). CDR3 size: 13 residues. V lost 7 bases to trimming and J lost 1 base, with 12 bases between them. The complete variable domain, with remaining parts taken from reference TRBV30 and TRBJ2-3, reads SQTIHQWPATLVQPVGSPLSLECTVEGTSNPNLYWYRQAAGRGLQLLFYSVGIGQISSEVPQNLSASRPQDRQFILSSKKLLLSDSGFYLCAYERLRTDTQYFGPGTRLTVL.

This clonotype turned up a few times. The chain employs TRBV6-1 and TRBJ1-1; D remains ambiguous. CDR1 MNHNS and CDR2 SASEGT come from the germline V gene. This CDR3 is built from 16 residues. Trimming cost V 5 bases and J 0 bases, with 16 bases left between them. The CDR3 sequence is CASSPLSGPMNTEAFF. CDR3 bases: TGTGCCAGCAGTCCTCTATCAGGCCCTATGAACACTGAAGCTTTCTTT.

This clonotype has a count of ten or more. V and J are TRBV5-1 and TRBJ2-7, with 8 bases matching TRBD1. The CDR3 runs 14 residues. The V gene end was trimmed by 4 bases and the J gene end by 4 bases; junction bases not matched to a gene: 7. Germline loops: CDR1 SGHRS, CDR2 YFSETQ. DNA for the CDR3: TGCGCCAGCAGCCTCCGGGACAGGCCTTACGAGCAGTACGTC. Its protein is CASSLRDRPYEQYV.

The chain recombines TRBV7-9 with TRBJ1-2; the match to TRBD1 covers 10 bases. This CDR3 spans 16 amino acids. Trimming cost V 1 base and J 7 bases; bases outside gene matches: 9. The V gene's germline CDR1 is SEHNR and CDR2 FQNEAQ (reference sequence). The CDR3: CASSLDSRTGGTGYTF. CDR3 coding DNA: TGTGCCAGCAGCTTAGACTCGCGGACAGGGGGGACTGGCTACACCTTC. Full variable domain (outside the CDR3, taken from reference TRBV7-9 and TRBJ1-2): DTGVSQNPRHKITKRGQNVTFRCDPISEHNRLYWYRQTLGQGPEFLTYFQNEAQLEKSRLLSDRFSAERPKGSFSTLEIQRTEQGDSAMYLCASSLDSRTGGTGYTFGSGTRLTVV.

This clonotype was seen ten or more times. The chain has TRBV20-1 and TRBJ1-1, with TRBD1 as a possible D gene (6 bases). V was clipped by 1 base and J by 2 bases, with 14 bases between them. The germline V gene has CDR1 DFQATT and CDR2 SNEGSKA (reference sequence). This CDR3 comprises 15 residues. CDR3 region: CSARGQPGANTEAFF. In nucleotides, the CDR3 is TGCAGTGCTAGAGGGCAACCAGGGGCCAACACTGAAGCTTTCTTT.

Ten or more counts support this clonotype. This chain's CDR3 is CASSGHRGTEAFF. The CDR3 DNA sequence: TGTGCCAGCAGTGGACACCGAGGCACTGAAGCTTTCTTT. The chain has TRBV6-1 and TRBJ1-1; no clear D gene. The CDR3 covers 13 residues. The V end lost 4 bases, the J end lost 4 bases, and 10 bases lay between the germline ends. The germline CDR1 and CDR2 sequences are MNHNS and SASEGT.

This clonotype was counted at least ten times. The chain has TRBV19 and TRBJ1-5; D remains unclear. V was clipped by 3 bases and J by 6 bases, with 18 bases between them. CDR1 and CDR2 (germline): LNHDA, SQIVND (reference sequence). The CDR3 has 16 amino acids. CDR3 loop: CASSIPDPRSLQPQHF. CDR3 bases: TGTGCCAGTAGTATCCCCGACCCCCGAAGTCTTCAGCCCCAGCATTTT.

The chain joins TRBV10-3 to TRBJ1-2; tentative D call: TRBD1 (5 bases). Germline assignment: CDR1 ENHRY and CDR2 SYGVKD. Trimming stripped 3 bases from V and 4 bases from J, with 9 bases between. The CDR3 length is 13 residues. The chain's CDR3 is CAISESGGYGYTF. DNA of the CDR3: TGTGCCATCAGTGAATCGGGGGGCTATGGCTACACCTTC.

The V gene is TRBV5-8, the J gene TRBJ1-5; the D is unclear. Germline CDR1 is SGHTS and CDR2 is YDEGEE. The CDR3 has 15 residues. Trimming took 3 bases from V and 5 from J, leaving 15 bases between them. In DNA form, the CDR3 reads TGTGCCAGCAGCTCGGTTGTCAGCACCTATCAGCCCCAGCATTTT. It is translated as CASSSVVSTYQPQHF.

This clonotype has more than one count but fewer than ten. CDR3 DNA: TGCAGCGTTGAATTTGCAGGGGCAGATACGCAGTATTTT. This codes for CSVEFAGADTQYF. The chain links TRBV29-1 to TRBJ2-3; a possible D gene is TRBD1 (6 bases). Trimming left V 2 bases short and J 4 bases short, with 10 bases between. The CDR3 covers 13 residues. The germline CDR1 and CDR2 sequences are SQVTM and ANQGSEA.

This clonotype was detected ten times or more. The chain combines TRBV14 with TRBJ2-1, with 10 positions matching TRBD2. The CDR3 runs to 15 residues. In germline, CDR1 is SGHDN, CDR2 FVKESK. The V gene end was trimmed by 4 bases and the J gene end by 9 bases; junction bases not matched to a gene: 9. Here the CDR3 DNA reads TGTGCCAGCAGCCGAGTCGGGCTAGCGGGAGTTGAGCAGTTCTTC. Translated: CASSRVGLAGVEQFF.

In this sample, this clonotype turned up many times. The rearrangement uses TRBV5-1 and TRBJ2-1; no clear D. V was shortened by 0 bases and J by 3 bases, with 16 bases between the two germline ends. Germline lookup yields CDR1 SGHRS and CDR2 YFSETQ. CDR3 size: 17 residues. The CDR3 region is CASSLDVGYSDYNEQFF. The CDR3 coding sequence is TGCGCCAGCAGCTTGGATGTGGGGTACAGCGACTACAATGAGCAGTTCTTC. Together with reference TRBV5-1 and TRBJ2-1, the CDR3 gives the full variable domain: KAGVTQTPRYLIKTRGQQVTLSCSPISGHRSVSWYQQTPGQGLQFLFEYFSETQRNKGNFPGRFSGRQFSNSRSEMNVSTLELGDSALYLCASSLDVGYSDYNEQFFGPGTRLTVL.

The V and J genes are TRBV27 and TRBJ2-7; TRBD1 is a possible D gene (6 bases). CDR1 is MNHEY, CDR2 SMNVEV, per germline (reference sequence). The CDR3 is 17 amino acids. Trimming took off 4 bases at V and 2 bases at J, with 21 bases between the two ends. The CDR3 spells CASSCWGQVCPTYEQYV. CDR3 in DNA: TGTGCCAGCAGTTGCTGGGGGCAGGTGTGCCCTACCTACGAGCAGTACGTC.

This clonotype was counted between two and nine times. This rearrangement joins TRBV5-1 to TRBJ2-5; 8 nucleotides match TRBD2. Germline CDR1 and CDR2: SGHRS and YFSETQ. Trimming removed 0 bases from V and 2 bases from J; junction bases left unmatched: 6. The CDR3 length is 16 residues. CDR3 sequence reads: CASSLVSGTRQETQYF. The CDR3 nucleotides are TGCGCCAGCAGCTTGGTTAGCGGGACACGACAAGAGACCCAGTACTTC.

Ten or more counts support this clonotype. This chain connects TRBV7-2 to TRBJ2-7; 9 bases are a match to TRBD2. The CDR3 contains 15 residues. With V trimmed by 1 base and J by 6 bases, 7 bases remained unmatched. CDR1 and CDR2 (germline): SGHTA, FQGNSA. This CDR3 reads CASSLEGGLALEQYF. The DNA for the CDR3 is TGTGCCAGCAGCTTAGAGGGGGGACTAGCCCTCGAGCAGTACTTC. The full variable domain, its missing parts supplied by reference TRBV7-2 and TRBJ2-7, is GAGVSQSPSNKVTEKGKDVELRCDPISGHTALYWYRQSLGQGLEFLIYFQGNSAPDKSGLPSDRFSAERTGGSVSTLTIQRTQQEDSAVYLCASSLEGGLALEQYFGPGTRLTVT.

In its sample, this clonotype was seen many times. The V and J genes are TRBV27 and TRBJ1-5, with D hard to call. CDR3 size: 14 residues. The V end was cut by 3 bases, the J end by 5 bases, with 11 bases between. Per germline, CDR1 MNHEY and CDR2 SMNVEV (reference sequence). This chain's CDR3 is CASSFNLAYQPQHF. In DNA, the CDR3 is TGTGCCAGCAGTTTTAATCTAGCATATCAGCCCCAGCATTTT.

This clonotype was observed at least ten times. This sequence joins TRBV27 and TRBJ2-3; D may be TRBD1 or TRBD2 (6 bases each). This CDR3 has 14 residues. V lost 4 bases to trimming and J lost 4 bases, with 12 bases between them. The V gene's germline CDR1 is MNHEY and CDR2 SMNVEV (reference sequence). CDR3 sequence: CASSSWGAADTQYF. CDR3 bases: TGTGCCAGCAGTTCGTGGGGGGCGGCAGATACGCAGTATTTT.

The V and J genes are TRBV7-9 and TRBJ1-4, with D maybe TRBD1 (5 bases). CDR1 is SEHNR, CDR2 FQNEAQ, per germline (reference sequence). The CDR3 is made up of 15 amino acids. V dropped 0 bases and J dropped 8 bases, with 13 bases sitting between them. The CDR3 region is CASSLALDIREKLFF. The DNA of the CDR3 is TGTGCCAGCAGCTTAGCGTTGGACATTAGGGAAAAACTGTTTTTT.